The 13 T cell receptor beta chains presented below share a single source sample, sequenced in a study of glioma-infiltrating T cells after dendritic cell vaccination. Repertoires were generated with immunoSEQ multiplex PCR, while TCRdb's copy carries only in-frame clones and drops some. Of about 90,000 clones listed, approximately 87% were seen once; the top ten hold 2.5% to 3%. The sample was blood, taken before dendritic cell vaccination. The source of these receptors is a human donor with glioblastoma.

The rearrangement joins TRBV29-1 to TRBJ2-5; tentatively, D is TRBD1 (6 bases). CDR3 length equals 15 residues. V was trimmed by 3 bases and J by 2 bases, leaving 16 bases between them. Germline V gene lookup returns CDR1 SQVTM and CDR2 ANQGSEA. The CDR3 here is CSVEGQGSPQETQYF. Here the CDR3 DNA reads TGCAGCGTTGAGGGTCAGGGGAGCCCACAAGAGACCCAGTACTTC.

This clone was detected only a few times. J is TRBJ2-6 and V is TRBV5-4; D not certain. This CDR3 has 16 residues. Germline CDR1 reads SGHNT; CDR2 reads YYREEE (reference sequence). V was cut by 1 base and J by 0 bases, with 8 bases left in between. CDR3 protein: CASSLYSFSGANVLTF. CDR3 bases: TGTGCCAGCAGCTTGTATTCGTTCTCTGGGGCCAACGTCCTGACTTTC. The full variable domain, its missing parts supplied by reference TRBV5-4 and TRBJ2-6, is ETGVTQSPTHLIKTRGQQVTLRCSSQSGHNTVSWYQQALGQGPQFIFQYYREEENGRGNFPPRFSGLQFPNYSSELNVNALELDDSALYLCASSLYSFSGANVLTFGAGSRLTVL.

This chain uses TRBV23-1 with TRBJ1-1; 11 bases agree with TRBD1. TRBV23-1 is flagged as an ORF with uncertain function. The junction had 12 bases not matched to a gene; V was cut back by 6 bases and J by 3 bases. The CDR3 length is 17 residues. CDR3 protein: CASSPSIPGQGDTEAFF. The CDR3 DNA sequence: TGCGCCAGCAGCCCATCCATCCCGGGACAGGGGGACACTGAAGCTTTCTTT.

The chain recombines TRBV6-5 with TRBJ1-3; D not resolved. The germline gives CDR1 MNHEY, CDR2 SVGAGI. V was pared by 9 bases and J by 0 bases, with 6 bases between. The CDR3 sequence is 12 residues long. CDR3 amino acids: CASTSSGNTIYF. CDR3 bases: TGTGCCAGTACAAGCTCTGGAAACACCATATATTTT.

The chain has TRBV30 and TRBJ1-1; D call uncertain. CDR3 length: 10 residues. Trimming left V 8 bases short and J 3 bases short, with 7 bases between. Germline assignment: CDR1 GTSNPN and CDR2 SVGIG (reference sequence). The CDR3 region has the DNA TGTGCCGGAGGTGACACTGAAGCTTTCTTT. Translated: CAGGDTEAFF.

The chain joins TRBV6-1 to TRBJ1-1, with 9 positions matching TRBD1. V was clipped by 0 bases and J by 3 bases; unmatched bases: 11. The germline gives CDR1 MNHNS, CDR2 SASEGT. The CDR3 spans 18 residues. CDR3 nucleotide sequence: TGTGCCAGCAGTGAAGCAGCTGACAGGGGGTATTTTGACACTGAAGCTTTCTTT. Residues: CASSEAADRGYFDTEAFF.

This clone appeared a single time. The genes are TRBV18 and TRBJ1-5; D remains ambiguous. CDR1 KGHSH and CDR2 LQKENI come from the germline V gene. The CDR3 spans 17 residues. V was clipped by 3 bases and J by 0 bases, with 15 bases between them. DNA of the CDR3: TGTGCCAGCTCACCCCAGGCCAATCTTTATAGCAATCAGCCCCAGCATTTT. Residues: CASSPQANLYSNQPQHF.

The chain joins TRBV19 to TRBJ1-2, with D possibly TRBD1 on 6 matching bases. Germline loops: CDR1 LNHDA, CDR2 SQIVND (reference sequence). Trimming left V 5 bases short and J 3 bases short, with 7 bases between. CDR3 length: 12 residues. The CDR3 DNA sequence: TGTGCCAGTAGTTGGACAGACTATGGCTACACCTTC. This encodes CASSWTDYGYTF.

This clone came up a few times. CDR3: CASSVIDGRNTEAFF. CDR3 coding DNA: TGTGCCAGCAGCGTAATTGACGGGAGGAACACTGAAGCTTTCTTT. The chain joins TRBV9 to TRBJ1-1; D ambiguous. CDR1 SGDLS and CDR2 YYNGEE come from the germline V gene. The CDR3 has 15 residues. V dropped 1 base and J dropped 1 base, with 11 bases sitting between them.

This chain joins TRBV19 and TRBJ1-2; 8 bases align to TRBD1. Germline V gene sequence: CDR1 LNHDA, CDR2 SQIVND (reference sequence). The CDR3 sequence is 16 residues long. V gave up 2 bases and J gave up 7 bases; unmatched junction bases: 12. The CDR3 coding sequence is TGTGCCAGTAGTATAAGGAACAGGGGGGAGGAGAGTGGCTACACCTTC. It translates to CASSIRNRGEESGYTF. Full variable domain (remainder filled in from reference TRBV19 and TRBJ1-2): DGGITQSPKYLFRKEGQNVTLSCEQNLNHDAMYWYRQDPGQGLRLIYYSQIVNDFQKGDIAEGYSVSREKKESFPLTVTSAQKNPTAFYLCASSIRNRGEESGYTFGSGTRLTVV.

The V call is TRBV19, the J call TRBJ2-3; 8 bases line up with TRBD1. V gave up 5 bases and J gave up 4 bases; unmatched junction bases: 5. CDR1 LNHDA and CDR2 SQIVND come from the germline V gene (reference sequence). The CDR3 length is 14 residues. This CDR3 reads CASSLTGGADTQYF. CDR3 bases: TGTGCCAGTAGTCTCACAGGGGGTGCAGATACGCAGTATTTT.

V is TRBV2 and J is TRBJ2-7; 9 bases are a match to TRBD1. The CDR3 is 15 residues long. Germline V CDR1 and CDR2: SNHLY, FYNNEI. Trimming removed 5 bases from V and 2 bases from J; junction bases left unmatched: 7. CDR3 DNA sequence: TGTGCCAGCAGTCTGGACAGGGGATTTGCCTACGAGCAGTACTTC. Its translation: CASSLDRGFAYEQYF.

The chain uses TRBV29-1 and TRBJ2-7, with D possibly matching TRBD2 (6 bases). The CDR3 covers 15 residues. Trimming cost V 6 bases and J 3 bases, with 21 bases left between them. Germline values: CDR1 SQVTM, CDR2 ANQGSEA. CDR3 DNA: TGCAGCGTGATGGGGCTAGCGAGGAGGAACTACGAGCAGTACTTC. Translation gives CSVMGLARRNYEQYF.